Listed here are 5 T cell receptor beta chains from one sample, sequenced in a study of blood T cell repertoires in COVID-19. Generated by immunoSEQ multiplex PCR, the TCRdb table keeps only in-frame clones and is missing some. This sample has about 17,000 clones, with over 70% found just once. The sample was peripheral blood. All receptors derive from a woman in her sixties or seventies with active COVID-19.

This chain uses TRBV6-4 with TRBJ2-2; 9 bases agree with TRBD1. The CDR3 has 16 amino acids. CDR1 and CDR2 from the germline V gene are MRHNA and SNTAGT. Trimming removed 6 bases from V and 3 bases from J; junction bases left unmatched: 8. In DNA form, the CDR3 reads TGTGCCAGCAGCAAAGGACAGGGGTCTGACACCGGGGAGCTGTTTTTT. Translating it yields CASSKGQGSDTGELFF.

The rearrangement uses TRBV7-2 and TRBJ2-3; 9 bases are a match to TRBD2. The CDR3 extends over 15 amino acids. V lost 6 bases to trimming and J lost 1 base; unmatched junction nucleotides: 5. Germline-derived CDR1 and CDR2 are SGHTA and FQGNSA. For the CDR3, the DNA is TGTGCCAGCAGAAGAGCGGGAGGCGGCACAGATACGCAGTATTTT. Protein sequence: CASRRAGGGTDTQYF.

V and J are TRBV13 and TRBJ2-7; TRBD2 agrees at 8 bases. This CDR3 is 16 amino acids long. Germline CDR1 and CDR2: PRHDT and FYEKMQ (reference sequence). The V and J ends lost 1 base and 0 bases, in that order; junction bases with no gene match: 5. CDR3 region: CASSLDAGGSSYEQYF. DNA of the CDR3: TGTGCCAGCAGCTTAGACGCGGGAGGCTCCTCCTACGAGCAGTACTTC. Full variable domain (remainder filled in from reference TRBV13 and TRBJ2-7): AAGVIQSPRHLIKEKRETATLKCYPIPRHDTVYWYQQGPGQDPQFLISFYEKMQSDKGSIPDRFSAQQFSDYHSELNMSSLELGDSALYFCASSLDAGGSSYEQYFGPGTRLTVT.

This sequence joins TRBV29-1 and TRBJ1-3; no definite D call. V was pared by 4 bases and J by 4 bases, with 8 bases between. The germline CDR1 and CDR2 sequences are SQVTM and ANQGSEA. CDR3 size: 12 residues. The CDR3 sequence: CSVVNAGNTIYF. CDR3 bases: TGCAGCGTTGTAAACGCGGGAAACACCATATATTTT.

The rearrangement uses TRBV3-1 (or the pseudogene TRBV3-2) and TRBJ2-7, with a tentative D call TRBD2 (5 bases). The length of the CDR3 is 15 residues. The germline V and J ends were trimmed by 1 base and 7 bases, with 17 bases remaining between them. Germline V gives CDR1 LGHDT, CDR2 YNNKEL (reference sequence). The CDR3 region is CASSQARGLAGEQYF. CDR3 nucleotide sequence: TGTGCCAGCAGCCAAGCACGTGGGCTAGCTGGTGAGCAGTACTTC.